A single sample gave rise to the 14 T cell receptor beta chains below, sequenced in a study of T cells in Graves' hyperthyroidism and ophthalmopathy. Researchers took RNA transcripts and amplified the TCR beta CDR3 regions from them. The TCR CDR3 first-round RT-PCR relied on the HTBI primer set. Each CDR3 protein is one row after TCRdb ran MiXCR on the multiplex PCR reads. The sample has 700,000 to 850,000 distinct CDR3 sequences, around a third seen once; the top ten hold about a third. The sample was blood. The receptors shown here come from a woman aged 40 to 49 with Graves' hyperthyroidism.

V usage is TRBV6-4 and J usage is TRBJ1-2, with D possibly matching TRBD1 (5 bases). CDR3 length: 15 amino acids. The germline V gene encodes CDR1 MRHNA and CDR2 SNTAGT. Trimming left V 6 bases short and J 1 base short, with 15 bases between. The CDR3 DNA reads TGTGCCAGCAGGCCCGAAGAGGGGATTAACTATGGCTACACCTTC. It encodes CASRPEEGINYGYTF.

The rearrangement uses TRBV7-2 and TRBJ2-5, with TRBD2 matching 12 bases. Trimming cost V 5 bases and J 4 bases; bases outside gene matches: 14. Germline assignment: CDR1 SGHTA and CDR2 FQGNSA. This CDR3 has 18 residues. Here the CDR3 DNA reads TGTGCCAGCAGCCAAGATCCAACTAGCGGGAGGAGCGGAGAGACCCAGTACTTC. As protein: CASSQDPTSGRSGETQYF.

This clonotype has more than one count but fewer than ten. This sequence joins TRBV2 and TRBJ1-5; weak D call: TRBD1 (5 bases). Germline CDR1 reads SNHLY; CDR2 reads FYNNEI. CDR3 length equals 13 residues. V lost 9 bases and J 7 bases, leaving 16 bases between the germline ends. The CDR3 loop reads CASGGGVRQPQHF. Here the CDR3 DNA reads TGTGCCAGTGGGGGGGGGGTACGACAGCCCCAGCATTTT.

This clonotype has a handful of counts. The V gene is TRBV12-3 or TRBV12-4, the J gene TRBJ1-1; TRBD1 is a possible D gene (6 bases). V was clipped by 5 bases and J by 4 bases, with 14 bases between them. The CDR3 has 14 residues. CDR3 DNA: TGTGCCAGCAGTACCACTCAGGGGACCACTGAAGCTTTCTTT. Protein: CASSTTQGTTEAFF.

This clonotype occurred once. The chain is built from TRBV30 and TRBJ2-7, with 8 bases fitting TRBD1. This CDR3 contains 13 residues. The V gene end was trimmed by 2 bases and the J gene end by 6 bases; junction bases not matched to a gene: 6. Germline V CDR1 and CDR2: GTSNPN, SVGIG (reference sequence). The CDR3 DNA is TGTGCCTGGAGTTTAGGGACAGGCGGCGAGCAGTACTTC. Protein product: CAWSLGTGGEQYF.

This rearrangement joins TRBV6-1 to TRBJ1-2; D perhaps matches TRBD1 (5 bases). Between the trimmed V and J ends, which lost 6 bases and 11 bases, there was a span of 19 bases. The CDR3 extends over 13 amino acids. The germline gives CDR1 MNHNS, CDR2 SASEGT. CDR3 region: CASSAGPRARYTF. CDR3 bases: TGTGCCAGCAGCGCCGGACCCAGGGCCCGGTACACCTTC.

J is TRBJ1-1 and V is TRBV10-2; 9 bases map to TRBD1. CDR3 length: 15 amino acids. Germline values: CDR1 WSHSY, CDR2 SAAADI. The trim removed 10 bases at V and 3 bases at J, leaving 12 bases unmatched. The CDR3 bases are TGCGCCACCTTGTTCTCGGGACAGGGTTACACTGAAGCTTTCTTT. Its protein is CATLFSGQGYTEAFF.

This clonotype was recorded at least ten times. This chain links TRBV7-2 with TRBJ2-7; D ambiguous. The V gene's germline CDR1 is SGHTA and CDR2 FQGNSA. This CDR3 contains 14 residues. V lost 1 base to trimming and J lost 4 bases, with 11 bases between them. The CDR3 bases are TGTGCCAGCAGCTTAGATGGACCGCCTTACGAGCAGTACTTC. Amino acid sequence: CASSLDGPPYEQYF.

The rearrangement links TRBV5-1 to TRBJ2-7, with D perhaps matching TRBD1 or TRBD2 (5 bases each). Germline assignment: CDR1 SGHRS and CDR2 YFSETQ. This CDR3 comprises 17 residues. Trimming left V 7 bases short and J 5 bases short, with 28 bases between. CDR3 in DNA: TGCGCCAGCCGGGCCGGCTACCGGGACGTAAGGGGCCACGAGCAGTACTTC. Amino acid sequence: CASRAGYRDVRGHEQYF.

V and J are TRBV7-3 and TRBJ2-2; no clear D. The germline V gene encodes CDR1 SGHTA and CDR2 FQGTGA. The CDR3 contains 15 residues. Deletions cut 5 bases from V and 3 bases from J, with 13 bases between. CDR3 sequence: CASSPGPSYTGELFF. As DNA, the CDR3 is TGTGCCAGCAGCCCTGGCCCGTCATACACCGGGGAGCTGTTTTTT.

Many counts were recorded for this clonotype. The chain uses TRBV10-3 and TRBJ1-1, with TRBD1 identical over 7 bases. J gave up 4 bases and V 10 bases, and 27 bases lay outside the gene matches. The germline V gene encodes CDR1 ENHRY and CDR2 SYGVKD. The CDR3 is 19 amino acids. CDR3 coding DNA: TGTGCCACCTCCTTCGGTCAAGGGGGCAGATATGAGGGGAGCACTGAAGCTTTCTTT. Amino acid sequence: CATSFGQGGRYEGSTEAFF.

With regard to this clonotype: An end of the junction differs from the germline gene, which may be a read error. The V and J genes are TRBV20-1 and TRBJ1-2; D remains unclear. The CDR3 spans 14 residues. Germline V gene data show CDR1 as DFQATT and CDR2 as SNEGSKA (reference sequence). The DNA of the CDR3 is TGCGGTGCTAGAGATTACAGAAATAACTATGGCTACACCTTC. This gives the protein CGARDYRNNYGYTF.

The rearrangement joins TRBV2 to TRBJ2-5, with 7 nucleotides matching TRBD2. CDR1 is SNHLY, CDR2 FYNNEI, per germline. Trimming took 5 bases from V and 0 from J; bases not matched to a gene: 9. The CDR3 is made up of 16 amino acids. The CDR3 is CASSSSGRGYQETQYF. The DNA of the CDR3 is TGTGCCAGCAGTTCCTCCGGGCGGGGGTACCAAGAGACCCAGTACTTC. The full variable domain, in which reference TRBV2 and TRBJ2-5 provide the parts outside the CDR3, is EPEVTQTPSHQVTQMGQEVILRCVPISNHLYFYWYRQILGQKVEFLVSFYNNEISEKSEIFDDQFSVERPDGSNFTLKIRSTKLEDSAMYFCASSSSGRGYQETQYFGPGTRLLVL.

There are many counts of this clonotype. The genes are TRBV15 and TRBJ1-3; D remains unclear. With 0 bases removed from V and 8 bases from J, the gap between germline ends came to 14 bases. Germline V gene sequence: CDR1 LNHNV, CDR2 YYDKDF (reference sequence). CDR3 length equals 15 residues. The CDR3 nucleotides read TGTGCCACCAGCAGAGATCTAATAGTTGGGGACACCATATATTTT. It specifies CATSRDLIVGDTIYF.